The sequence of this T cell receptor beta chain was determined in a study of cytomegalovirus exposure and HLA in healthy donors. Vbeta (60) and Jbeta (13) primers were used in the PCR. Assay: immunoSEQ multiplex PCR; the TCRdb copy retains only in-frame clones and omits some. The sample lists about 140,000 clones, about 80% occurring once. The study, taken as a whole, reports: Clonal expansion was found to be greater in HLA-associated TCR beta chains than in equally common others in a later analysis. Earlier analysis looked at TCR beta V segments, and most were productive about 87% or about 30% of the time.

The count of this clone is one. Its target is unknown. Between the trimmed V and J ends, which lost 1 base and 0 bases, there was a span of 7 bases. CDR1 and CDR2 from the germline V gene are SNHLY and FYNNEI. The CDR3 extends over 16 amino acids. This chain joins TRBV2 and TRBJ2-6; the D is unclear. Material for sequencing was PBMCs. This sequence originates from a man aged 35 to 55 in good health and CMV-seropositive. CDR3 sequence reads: CASSEDSYSGANVLTF. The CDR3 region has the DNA TGTGCCAGCAGTGAAGACAGTTACTCTGGGGCCAACGTCCTGACTTTC.